What follows is one T cell receptor beta chain and its context. This entry is derived from a study of blood T cell repertoires in COVID-19. Assay: immunoSEQ multiplex PCR; the TCRdb copy retains only in-frame clones and omits some. The sample consists of fewer than 500,000 clones, 75% to 90% of them appearing once. CDR1 is MDHEN, CDR2 SYDVKM, per germline. The CDR3 extends over 16 amino acids. Germline trimming cut 6 bases from V and 6 bases from J; bases unmatched to any gene: 15. The rearrangement uses TRBV28 and TRBJ1-2; 8 bases line up with TRBD1. The sequence derives from a woman younger than 30 who had recovered from COVID-19. Sequenced sample: PBMCs or T cells enriched from blood (not recorded which). CDR3 region: CASSLGMGTGVHGYTF. CDR3 nucleotide sequence: TGTGCCAGCAGCTTGGGCATGGGGACAGGTGTTCATGGCTACACCTTC.